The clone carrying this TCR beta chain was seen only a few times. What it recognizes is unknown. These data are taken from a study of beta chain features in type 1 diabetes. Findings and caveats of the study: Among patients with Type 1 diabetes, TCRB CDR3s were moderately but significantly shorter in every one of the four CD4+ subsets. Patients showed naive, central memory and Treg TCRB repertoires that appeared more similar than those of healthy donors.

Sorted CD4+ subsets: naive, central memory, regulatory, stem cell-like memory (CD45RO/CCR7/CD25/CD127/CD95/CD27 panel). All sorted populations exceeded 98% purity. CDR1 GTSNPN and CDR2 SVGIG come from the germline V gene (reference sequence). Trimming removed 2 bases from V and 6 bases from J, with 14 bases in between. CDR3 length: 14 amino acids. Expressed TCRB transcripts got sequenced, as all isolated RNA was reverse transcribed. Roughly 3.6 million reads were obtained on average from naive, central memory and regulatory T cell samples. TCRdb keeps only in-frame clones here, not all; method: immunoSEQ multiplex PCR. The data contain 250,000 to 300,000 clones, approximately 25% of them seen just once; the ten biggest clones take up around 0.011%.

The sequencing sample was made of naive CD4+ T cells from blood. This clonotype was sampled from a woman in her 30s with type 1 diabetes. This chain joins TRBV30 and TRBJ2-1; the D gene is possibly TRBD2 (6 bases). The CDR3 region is CAWSYGSGGNEQFF. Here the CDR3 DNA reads TGTGCCTGGAGTTACGGTAGCGGAGGCAATGAGCAGTTCTTC.